The 5 T cell receptor beta chains in this list originate from one sample, sequenced in a study of T cells in localized non-small cell lung cancer. Repertoires were generated with immunoSEQ multiplex PCR, while TCRdb's copy carries only in-frame clones and drops some. The sample has 65,000 to 95,000 clones, around three quarters seen once; the top ten hold under 25%. The sequencing here drew on PBMCs, taken before any cancer treatment. The receptors were gathered from a man aged 35-75 years with stage II squamous cell lung carcinoma.

This clone was seen a handful of times. This sequence joins TRBV5-6 and TRBJ2-2, with D unclear. CDR1 SGHDT and CDR2 YYEEEE come from the germline V gene. V was trimmed by 2 bases and J by 6 bases, leaving 14 bases between them. The CDR3 sequence is 15 residues long. The CDR3 DNA follows: TGTGCCAGCAGCTTTGGTAGTAGGGTTTCCGGGGAGCTGTTTTTT. It yields the protein CASSFGSRVSGELFF.

The V and J genes are TRBV28 and TRBJ2-3; D is perhaps TRBD2 (6 bases). V was cut by 2 bases and J by 0 bases, with 12 bases left in between. The CDR3 has 16 amino acids. CDR1 and CDR2 from the germline V gene are MDHEN and SYDVKM. The CDR3 DNA sequence: TGTGCCAGCAGTTTAGGGGCGGGGTGGAGCACAGATACGCAGTATTTT. Translating gives CASSLGAGWSTDTQYF.

This chain joins TRBV19 and TRBJ1-5, with 8 bases lining up with TRBD1. Per the germline V gene, CDR1 is LNHDA and CDR2 is SQIVND (reference sequence). The CDR3 contains 14 residues. V shed 7 bases, J shed 1 base, and the junction held 3 bases outside the gene matches. The CDR3 reads CASTGTGSNQPQHF. The CDR3 DNA reads TGTGCCAGTACAGGGACAGGAAGCAATCAGCCCCAGCATTTT.

The chain combines TRBV7-3 with TRBJ1-6; TRBD1 agrees at 10 bases. The CDR3 has 16 amino acids. V lost 5 bases, J lost 10 bases, and 11 bases stayed unmatched. From germline, CDR1 is SGHTA and CDR2 FQGTGA. The CDR3, as DNA: TGTGCCAGCAGCCTGATGGGGGGGACAGGGGACTCACCCCTCCACTTT. This sequence encodes CASSLMGGTGDSPLHF.

V is TRBV6-5 and J is TRBJ1-1; D is perhaps TRBD1 (6 bases). The germline CDR1 and CDR2 sequences are MNHEY and SVGAGI. CDR3 length equals 14 residues. Trimming removed 4 bases from V and 5 bases from J, with 14 bases in between. CDR3 DNA: TGTGCCAGCAGTTCCAGGGGTTCGGCGACTGAAGCTTTCTTT. This gives the protein CASSSRGSATEAFF.